Below are 14 T cell receptor beta chains sequenced from a single sample in a study of CD8+ T cells in alopecia areata. Treatment here: oral pan-JAK inhibitor, 5-10 mg twice daily. RNA was extracted and reverse transcribed into cDNA as the sequencing template. Assay used: immunoSEQ multiplex PCR; TCRdb lists only in-frame clones, some missing. The sample includes about 170,000 clones, 50% to 75% seen only once; the top ten take roughly 17%. The source was CD4+ T cells sorted from blood, collected between weeks 55 and 70, from a patient treated with tofacitinib. These receptors were obtained from a human donor with alopecia areata.

This sequence joins TRBV2 and TRBJ1-1; TRBD1 might be the D (6 bases). Germline V CDR1 and CDR2: SNHLY, FYNNEI. The CDR3 consists of 13 residues. Deletions cut 7 bases from V and 4 bases from J, with 13 bases between. The CDR3 loop is CASMRGRGTEAFF. CDR3 bases: TGTGCCAGCATGCGGGGGCGAGGCACTGAAGCTTTCTTT. The whole variable domain, filled in from reference TRBV2 and TRBJ1-1, reads EPEVTQTPSHQVTQMGQEVILRCVPISNHLYFYWYRQILGQKVEFLVSFYNNEISEKSEIFDDQFSVERPDGSNFTLKIRSTKLEDSAMYFCASMRGRGTEAFFGQGTRLTVV.

J is TRBJ2-7 and V is TRBV5-1, with D unresolved. Trimming removed 0 bases at V and 3 bases at J, with 7 bases between. Germline V CDR1 and CDR2: SGHRS, YFSETQ. CDR3 length equals 13 residues. The chain's CDR3 is CASSLAQYYEQYF. For the CDR3, the DNA is TGCGCCAGCAGCTTGGCACAGTACTACGAGCAGTACTTC.

The chain combines TRBV30 with TRBJ2-3; possible D gene TRBD1, 6 bases. Germline V lookup: CDR1 GTSNPN, CDR2 SVGIG (reference sequence). The CDR3 spans 14 residues. Trimming pared 2 bases from V and 3 bases from J, leaving 12 bases between. The CDR3 DNA reads as TGTGCCTGGAGTAGGAACAGGGTAACAGATACGCAGTATTTT. It yields the protein CAWSRNRVTDTQYF.

The chain links TRBV29-1 to TRBJ1-3, with a tentative D call TRBD1 (5 bases). Germline V gene lookup returns CDR1 SQVTM and CDR2 ANQGSEA. V was clipped by 3 bases and J by 2 bases, with 20 bases between them. This CDR3 region has 17 residues. CDR3 amino acids: CSVEEGLGKQAGNTIYF. CDR3 sequence (DNA): TGCAGCGTTGAGGAGGGGTTGGGGAAACAAGCTGGAAACACCATATATTTT.

This chain uses TRBV14 with TRBJ1-6; D not certain. The ends were cut back, 0 bases at V and 11 bases at J, with 14 bases in the middle. The germline V gene encodes CDR1 SGHDN and CDR2 FVKESK. This CDR3 contains 15 residues. The CDR3 loop reads CASSQEGSYSTPLHF. The CDR3 coding sequence is TGTGCCAGCAGCCAAGAAGGATCCTACTCTACACCCCTCCACTTT.

The chain combines TRBV7-9 with TRBJ2-3, with D possibly matching TRBD2 (6 bases). This CDR3 comprises 15 residues. The ends were cut back, 5 bases at V and 2 bases at J, with 14 bases in the middle. The germline V gene encodes CDR1 SEHNR and CDR2 FQNEAQ (reference sequence). The CDR3, as DNA: TGTGCCAGCAGCGGGGGAGGCGGGGTCACAGATACGCAGTATTTT. Protein product: CASSGGGGVTDTQYF. Based on the CDR3 plus reference TRBV7-9 and TRBJ2-3, the full variable domain is DTGVSQNPRHKITKRGQNVTFRCDPISEHNRLYWYRQTLGQGPEFLTYFQNEAQLEKSRLLSDRFSAERPKGSFSTLEIQRTEQGDSAMYLCASSGGGGVTDTQYFGPGTRLTVL.

This chain uses TRBV29-1 with TRBJ2-5; D unresolved. V was cut by 5 bases and J by 4 bases, with 17 bases left in between. Per the germline V gene, CDR1 is SQVTM and CDR2 is ANQGSEA. This CDR3 has 14 amino acids. DNA for the CDR3: TGCAGCGTTAGAGCTGTTACAGTATTAGAGACCCAGTACTTC. Protein: CSVRAVTVLETQYF.

The chain carries TRBV6-1 and TRBJ2-2, with unresolved D. Trimming stripped 2 bases from V and 4 bases from J, with 5 bases between. Germline CDR1 reads MNHNS; CDR2 reads SASEGT. The CDR3 sequence is 13 residues long. The CDR3 reads CASSEQRTGELFF. The CDR3, as DNA: TGTGCCAGCAGTGAACAGCGCACCGGGGAGCTGTTTTTT.

The chain uses TRBV4-2 and TRBJ2-5; 7 bases match TRBD2. The CDR3 runs 15 residues. Trimming at V came to 3 bases and at J to 3 bases, leaving 7 bases not matched to a gene. The germline V gene encodes CDR1 LGHNA and CDR2 YNFKEQ. The CDR3 spells CASSQGGGREETQYF. CDR3 nucleotide sequence: TGTGCCAGCAGCCAGGGGGGGGGTAGGGAAGAGACCCAGTACTTC.

The chain couples TRBV6-5 to TRBJ1-6; TRBD1 is a possible D gene (6 bases). The length of the CDR3 is 15 residues. Germline values: CDR1 MNHEY, CDR2 SVGAGI. Trimming removed 6 bases at V and 6 bases at J, with 15 bases between. This chain's CDR3 is CASREQGPLNSPLHF. Written as DNA, the CDR3 is TGTGCCAGCAGAGAACAGGGTCCGCTTAATTCACCCCTCCACTTT.

This chain uses TRBV30 with TRBJ2-5, with D unclear. This CDR3 is 11 amino acids long. V was shortened by 3 bases and J by 4 bases, with 6 bases between the two germline ends. Germline CDR1 is GTSNPN and CDR2 is SVGIG (reference sequence). Here the CDR3 reads CAWREIETQYF. CDR3 nucleotide sequence: TGTGCCTGGAGGGAAATAGAGACCCAGTACTTC. Using reference TRBV30 and TRBJ2-5 for the parts outside the CDR3, the full variable domain is SQTIHQWPATLVQPVGSPLSLECTVEGTSNPNLYWYRQAAGRGLQLLFYSVGIGQISSEVPQNLSASRPQDRQFILSSKKLLLSDSGFYLCAWREIETQYFGPGTRLLVL.

The chain couples TRBV20-1 to TRBJ1-2, with D possibly being TRBD1 (6 bases). The V gene lost 2 bases and the J gene lost 7 bases, with 8 bases spanning the gap. Germline-derived CDR1 and CDR2 are DFQATT and SNEGSKA (reference sequence). The length of the CDR3 is 11 residues. CDR3 nucleotides: TGCAGTGCTAGATGGGGGCCTGGCTACACCTTC. The encoded protein is CSARWGPGYTF.

This clone was detected ten times or more. The genes are TRBV4-2 and TRBJ2-4; D perhaps matches TRBD1 (6 bases). Deletions cut 3 bases from V and 4 bases from J, with 10 bases between. CDR3 length: 14 amino acids. Germline V gives CDR1 LGHNA, CDR2 YNFKEQ. The CDR3 sequence is CASSQDSSKNIQYF. The CDR3 nucleotides are TGTGCCAGCAGCCAGGACAGTTCGAAAAACATTCAGTACTTC.

The V call is TRBV4-1, the J call TRBJ1-2; D remains ambiguous. V gave up 0 bases and J gave up 8 bases, with 10 bases separating them. Per the germline V gene, CDR1 is MGHRA and CDR2 is YSYEKL. The CDR3 is 13 residues long. The CDR3, as DNA: TGCGCCAGCAGCCAAGAGGGTGGGGTGGGCTACACCTTC. Protein sequence: CASSQEGGVGYTF.